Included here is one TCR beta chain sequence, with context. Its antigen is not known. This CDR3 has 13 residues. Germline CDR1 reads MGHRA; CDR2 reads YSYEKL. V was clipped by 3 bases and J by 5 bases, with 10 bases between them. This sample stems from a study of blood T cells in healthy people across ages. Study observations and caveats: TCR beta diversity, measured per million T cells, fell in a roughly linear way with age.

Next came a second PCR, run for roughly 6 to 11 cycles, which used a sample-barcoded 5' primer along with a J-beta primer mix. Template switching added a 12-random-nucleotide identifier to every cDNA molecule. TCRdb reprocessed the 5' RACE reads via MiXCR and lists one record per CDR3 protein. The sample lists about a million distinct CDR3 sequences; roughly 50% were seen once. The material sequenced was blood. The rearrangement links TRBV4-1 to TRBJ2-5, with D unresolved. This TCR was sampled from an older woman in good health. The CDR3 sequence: CASSQVGKETQYF. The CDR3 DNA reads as TGCGCCAGCAGCCAGGTGGGGAAGGAGACCCAGTACTTC.